The clone carrying this TCR beta chain was seen a single time. This entry comes from a study of blood T cell repertoires in COVID-19. V was pared by 0 bases and J by 5 bases, with 9 bases of the junction left unmatched. CDR1 and CDR2 from the germline V gene are SGHDT and YYEEEE. The CDR3 spans 16 residues. The repertoire was sequenced with immunoSEQ multiplex PCR; TCRdb's copy has only in-frame clones and lacks some. There are some 85,000 clones in the sample; about 80% occur only once, and around 21% lies in the top ten. The sample consisted of peripheral blood. The chain has TRBV5-6 and TRBJ2-5, with 8 bases that match TRBD2. This receptor was taken from an elderly woman with acute or convalescent COVID-19. The CDR3 here is CASSLVHGGALETQYF. The DNA for the CDR3 is TGTGCCAGCAGCTTGGTCCACGGGGGGGCCCTGGAGACCCAGTACTTC.